The 16 T cell receptor beta chains reported below all come from one sample, sequenced in a study of T cell changes during pregnancy in multiple sclerosis. TCRdb keeps only in-frame clones here, not all; method: immunoSEQ multiplex PCR. In the table there are some 74,000 clones, around 90% of which are singletons. This sample comprised peripheral blood, obtained after pregnancy. All receptors come from a female donor in good health, enrolled as a control in a pregnancy study.

The chain uses TRBV25-1 and TRBJ2-2, with 8 bases fitting TRBD2. The CDR3 spans 16 residues. The V and J ends lost 3 bases and 7 bases, in that order; junction bases with no gene match: 10. From germline, CDR1 is MGHDK and CDR2 SYGVNS. This CDR3 is CASSELAGPRDGELFF. The CDR3, as DNA: TGTGCCAGCAGTGAGTTAGCGGGACCCCGCGACGGGGAGCTGTTTTTT.

The V and J genes are TRBV15 and TRBJ2-7; TRBD1 aligns across 8 bases. The V and J ends lost 5 bases and 6 bases, in that order; junction bases with no gene match: 3. Looked up from germline, CDR1 is LNHNV and CDR2 is YYDKDF (reference sequence). CDR3 length equals 12 residues. The CDR3 here is CATSGQGGEQYF. The CDR3 coding sequence is TGTGCCACCAGCGGACAGGGCGGCGAGCAGTACTTC.

This clone has just one count. This sequence joins TRBV5-1 and TRBJ2-3, with no clear D. CDR3 length equals 14 residues. Germline V gene sequence: CDR1 SGHRS, CDR2 YFSETQ. Deletions cut 0 bases from V and 4 bases from J, with 9 bases between. CDR3 coding DNA: TGCGCCAGCAGCTTGGTACGGAGAGCAGATACGCAGTATTTT. Encoded protein: CASSLVRRADTQYF.

The gene calls are TRBV29-1 and TRBJ2-3, with 10 bases identical to TRBD2. CDR1 SQVTM and CDR2 ANQGSEA come from the germline V gene. J was trimmed by 4 bases and V by 8 bases; bases with no gene match: 18. The length of the CDR3 is 17 residues. CDR3 amino acids: CSHARASGSSIADTQYF. The CDR3 coding sequence is TGCAGCCACGCCCGGGCTAGCGGGAGTTCGATCGCAGATACGCAGTATTTT.

This sequence joins TRBV2 and TRBJ1-2; 10 positions match TRBD1. The CDR3 is 16 amino acids. V was pared by 5 bases and J by 3 bases, with 9 bases of the junction left unmatched. Germline CDR1 SNHLY, CDR2 FYNNEI. Written as DNA, the CDR3 is TGTGCCAGCAGTCTCCTGACAGGGGGCGAGGACTATGGCTACACCTTC. Its protein is CASSLLTGGEDYGYTF.

V gene TRBV6-5 combines with J gene TRBJ2-2; D call uncertain. Germline values: CDR1 MNHEY, CDR2 SVGAGI. The germline V and J ends were trimmed by 8 bases and 9 bases, with 10 bases remaining between them. The CDR3 has 11 residues. The CDR3 loop is CASRSARELFF. The CDR3 DNA reads as TGTGCCAGCCGCAGCGCGAGGGAGCTGTTTTTT.

The chain links TRBV5-4 to TRBJ2-7; tentative D call: TRBD2 (6 bases). The CDR3 covers 16 residues. CDR1 and CDR2 from the germline V gene are SGHNT and YYREEE (reference sequence). With 3 bases removed from V and 2 bases from J, the gap between germline ends came to 18 bases. The CDR3: CASSWRDGFGTYEQYF. CDR3 in DNA: TGTGCCAGCAGCTGGAGGGACGGCTTCGGAACCTACGAGCAGTACTTC.

The V gene is TRBV4-3, the J gene TRBJ1-2, with TRBD1 matching 7 bases. V lost 0 bases and J lost 4; bases outside the gene matches: 14. The CDR3 loop spans 18 amino acids. CDR1 LGHNA and CDR2 YSLEER come from the germline V gene. The CDR3 DNA reads as TGCGCCAGCAGCCAAGATTTGACTAGTACAGGGGTGGCCTATGGCTACACCTTC. Translation gives CASSQDLTSTGVAYGYTF.

This chain connects TRBV6-5 to TRBJ2-3; tentatively, D is TRBD2 (6 bases). The CDR3 contains 13 residues. The V gene's germline CDR1 is MNHEY and CDR2 SVGAGI. V was cut by 4 bases and J by 8 bases, with 13 bases left in between. For the CDR3, the DNA is TGTGCCAGCAGTTTTACTAGCTGGGGTACGCAGTATTTT. This gives the protein CASSFTSWGTQYF.

The J gene is TRBJ1-1, the V gene TRBV5-1, with unresolved D. The CDR3 consists of 13 residues. Germline-derived CDR1 and CDR2 are SGHRS and YFSETQ. The V end was cut by 0 bases, the J end by 4 bases, with 7 bases between. This CDR3 reads CASSLAGSTEAFF. Written as DNA, the CDR3 is TGCGCCAGCAGCTTGGCTGGTAGCACTGAAGCTTTCTTT.

V is TRBV5-1 and J is TRBJ2-1, with 14 bases that match TRBD2. V shed 4 bases and J 6 bases; nucleotides not matched to a gene: 3. The CDR3 loop spans 15 amino acids. Germline CDR1 SGHRS, CDR2 YFSETQ. Here the CDR3 DNA reads TGCGCCAGCAGCCAGGGACTAGCGGGAGCCAATGAGCAGTTCTTC. It yields the protein CASSQGLAGANEQFF.

The chain is built from TRBV4-2 and TRBJ1-4, with 8 bases that match TRBD1. The CDR3 extends over 15 amino acids. The junction had 6 bases not matched to a gene; V was cut back by 1 base and J by 8 bases. Germline CDR1 reads LGHNA; CDR2 reads YNFKEQ. The CDR3: CASSQGRQGSEKLFF. CDR3 in DNA: TGTGCCAGCAGCCAAGGTCGACAGGGGAGCGAAAAACTGTTTTTT.

This chain connects TRBV9 to TRBJ2-1, with 10 bases that match TRBD2. The CDR3 has 15 residues. V shed 4 bases, J shed 5 bases, and the junction held 6 bases outside the gene matches. Germline loops: CDR1 SGDLS, CDR2 YYNGEE. In DNA form, the CDR3 reads TGTGCCAGCAGCCCGAGTGGGACTAGCGACAATGAGCAGTTCTTC. Its translation: CASSPSGTSDNEQFF.

The chain is built from TRBV2 and TRBJ2-5; no definite D call. Germline CDR1 is SNHLY and CDR2 is FYNNEI. CDR3 size: 13 residues. V dropped 7 bases and J dropped 5 bases, with 14 bases sitting between them. The CDR3 region is CASILGRMETQYF. Written as DNA, the CDR3 is TGTGCCAGCATTTTAGGCAGGATGGAGACCCAGTACTTC.

V usage is TRBV7-2 and J usage is TRBJ1-6, with 8 bases aligning to TRBD1. The CDR3 is 15 residues long. Trimming took 4 bases from V and 10 from J; bases not matched to a gene: 9. The germline V gene encodes CDR1 SGHTA and CDR2 FQGNSA. Here the CDR3 DNA reads TGTGCCAGCAGCTCCCGGACAGGGACGGTGTCACCCCTCCACTTT. This translates into CASSSRTGTVSPLHF.

The chain recombines TRBV7-2 with TRBJ2-7; TRBD1 might be the D (6 bases). V dropped 1 base and J dropped 5 bases, with 18 bases sitting between them. CDR3 length: 16 residues. The germline gives CDR1 SGHTA, CDR2 FQGNSA. CDR3 amino acids: CASSLGTASLVDEQYF. CDR3 DNA sequence: TGTGCCAGCAGCTTAGGGACAGCCAGTTTAGTTGACGAGCAGTACTTC. Full variable domain (rest looked up from reference TRBV7-2 and TRBJ2-7): GAGVSQSPSNKVTEKGKDVELRCDPISGHTALYWYRQSLGQGLEFLIYFQGNSAPDKSGLPSDRFSAERTGGSVSTLTIQRTQQEDSAVYLCASSLGTASLVDEQYFGPGTRLTVT.